This T cell receptor (beta chain) emerged from a study of PD-1 blockade in classical Hodgkin lymphoma. Study-wide findings and caveats: Baseline TCR diversity was reportedly lower in newly diagnosed patients than in healthy donors. It was reported as lower still in relapsed/refractory patients.

On this clone: The antigen is undetermined.

The protocol was immunoSEQ multiplex PCR, while the TCRdb copy is restricted to in-frame clones and leaves out a portion. Found here are more than 40,000 clones, approximately 70% of them singletons; the top ten hold 2.5% to 3%. Every one of the patients relapsed after autologous stem cell transplantation (brentuximab vedotin exposure was variable). This clonotype was obtained from a human donor with classical Hodgkin lymphoma. Sequencing was performed on peripheral blood mononuclear cells (PBMCs), taken before the second cycle of nivolumab.

This CDR3 reads CASSDKQGWSGYEQYF. In nucleotides, the CDR3 is TGTGCCAGCAGTGACAAACAGGGTTGGAGTGGTTACGAGCAGTACTTC. This chain connects TRBV6-1 to TRBJ2-7; perhaps TRBD1 as D (6 bases). The ends were cut back, 3 bases at V and 4 bases at J, with 19 bases in the middle. Germline CDR1 MNHNS, CDR2 SASEGT. This CDR3 has 16 amino acids.